Each of the 2 T cell receptor beta chains below was sequenced from the same sample in a study of CD8+ T cells in alopecia areata. Stated treatment: oral pan-JAK inhibitor, 5-10 mg twice daily. The sequencing template was cDNA reverse transcribed from extracted RNA. Measured with immunoSEQ multiplex PCR; TCRdb has only the in-frame clones, and not every one. The sample yields tens of thousands of clones, around three fifths seen once. Sequencing was performed on CD8+ T cells sorted from blood, taken at week 4, from a patient treated with tofacitinib. The source of these receptors is a human donor with alopecia areata.

This chain joins TRBV4-3 and TRBJ1-5, with D possibly being TRBD1 (6 bases). CDR3 length: 16 residues. Germline assignment: CDR1 LGHNA and CDR2 YSLEER. Trimming shortened V by 0 bases and J by 5 bases, and 14 bases separated the two germline ends. CDR3 residues: CASSQDRAGAYQPQHF. The CDR3 DNA follows: TGCGCCAGCAGCCAAGATAGGGCAGGGGCTTATCAGCCCCAGCATTTT.

This clone came up a few times. The chain links TRBV11-2 to TRBJ2-7, with 9 positions matching TRBD2. In germline, CDR1 is SGHAT, CDR2 FQNNGV. With 0 bases clipped from V and 2 bases from J, the junction kept 2 bases outside the gene matches. The CDR3 loop spans 15 amino acids. This CDR3 is CASSLEASGAYEQYF. The DNA of the CDR3 is TGTGCCAGCAGCTTAGAGGCTAGCGGGGCCTACGAGCAGTACTTC.